Listed below are T cell receptor beta chains from one sample, sequenced in a study of blood T cell repertoires in COVID-19. Some clones are missing from TCRdb's copy, which holds only in-frame ones; the method was immunoSEQ multiplex PCR. The data hold nearly 350,000 clones, with around 87% observed a single time. The sequencing input was peripheral blood. The receptors come from a woman between 45 and 60 years old with COVID-19, enrolled during active disease. The CDR3 runs from the conserved cysteine through the conserved F or W. The order of the fields is CDR3 DNA, CDR3 protein, D gene, V gene, J gene, clone size. D genes are given only for firm matches. Expanded clones are given a class, and other clones once, few, many or no size at all.

CDR3nt: TGTGCCTGGAGTGTTAGGGGATCAAGCTCCTATAATTCACCCCTCCACTTT
CDR3aa: CAWSVRGSSSYNSPLHF
d_gene: NA
v_gene: TRBV30
j_gene: TRBJ1-6
abundance: NA

CDR3nt: TGTGCCAGCAGTTTATCAAGGGACAGGAACACAACTAATGAAAAACTGTTTTTT
CDR3aa: CASSLSRDRNTTNEKLFF
d_gene: TRBD1
v_gene: TRBV27
j_gene: TRBJ1-4
abundance: NA

CDR3nt: TGTGCCAGCAGCCCTACCTGGGGAGGGGACTATGGCTACACCTTC
CDR3aa: CASSPTWGGDYGYTF
d_gene: NA
v_gene: TRBV7-8
j_gene: TRBJ1-2
abundance: NA

CDR3nt: TGTGCCAGCAGCCACCAGTCGCGGGAGCAGTTCTTC
CDR3aa: CASSHQSREQFF
d_gene: NA
v_gene: TRBV7-9
j_gene: TRBJ2-1
abundance: NA

CDR3nt: TGTGCCAGCAGGGGACCAGCAGGGGCCACGATGGCCCTCCACTTT
CDR3aa: CASRGPAGATMALHF
d_gene: NA
v_gene: TRBV2
j_gene: TRBJ1-6
abundance: NA

CDR3nt: TGCGCCAGCAGTCCAGCGACCCCCTATGGCTACACCTTC
CDR3aa: CASSPATPYGYTF
d_gene: NA
v_gene: TRBV5-1
j_gene: TRBJ1-2
abundance: NA

CDR3nt: TGTGCCTGGAGTAGAGGAATACCAGAGGAAAAACTGTTTTTT
CDR3aa: CAWSRGIPEEKLFF
d_gene: NA
v_gene: TRBV30
j_gene: TRBJ1-4
abundance: NA

CDR3nt: TGTGCCAGCAGCAAAAAATCATGGCGGGAGGGCACAGATACGCAGTATTTT
CDR3aa: CASSKKSWREGTDTQYF
d_gene: NA
v_gene: TRBV21-1
j_gene: TRBJ2-3
abundance: NA

CDR3nt: TGTGCCAGCAGCTTTTCAGGGACTAGCGGTTACTTCGGGAACACCGGGGAGCTGTTTTTT
CDR3aa: CASSFSGTSGYFGNTGELFF
d_gene: TRBD2
v_gene: TRBV5-4
j_gene: TRBJ2-2
abundance: NA

CDR3nt: TGTGCCAGCAGTCAAGCGGCGGGAGGTAGGACAGATACGCAGTATTTT
CDR3aa: CASSQAAGGRTDTQYF
d_gene: TRBD2
v_gene: TRBV4-2
j_gene: TRBJ2-3
abundance: NA

CDR3nt: TGTGCCAGCAGCTCGGGACAGGGTTATAGTCAGCCCCAGCATTTT
CDR3aa: CASSSGQGYSQPQHF
d_gene: TRBD1
v_gene: TRBV27
j_gene: TRBJ1-5
abundance: NA

CDR3nt: TGTGCCAGCAGCGTTACAGGGGCGCCCTCCTACAATGAGCAGTTCTTC
CDR3aa: CASSVTGAPSYNEQFF
d_gene: TRBD1
v_gene: TRBV9
j_gene: TRBJ2-1
abundance: NA

CDR3nt: TGTGCCAGCAGCGGGACAGGGGCCAAAAACATTCAGTACTTC
CDR3aa: CASSGTGAKNIQYF
d_gene: TRBD1
v_gene: TRBV6-2/TRBV6-3
j_gene: TRBJ2-4
abundance: NA

CDR3nt: TGTGCCAGCAGTCGACAGGGAGTCAACACTGAAGCTTTCTTT
CDR3aa: CASSRQGVNTEAFF
d_gene: TRBD1
v_gene: TRBV6-2/TRBV6-3
j_gene: TRBJ1-1
abundance: NA

CDR3nt: TGTGCCAGCAGTCAGAAACAGGGGTTTTTTTTT
CDR3aa: CASSQKQGFFF
d_gene: TRBD1
v_gene: TRBV28
j_gene: TRBJ1-4
abundance: once

CDR3nt: TGCGCCAGCAGCCCGGACAGCTATGGCTACACCTTC
CDR3aa: CASSPDSYGYTF
d_gene: NA
v_gene: TRBV5-1
j_gene: TRBJ1-2
abundance: NA

CDR3nt: TGCGCCAGCAGTGAGTCAGGAACAGGTCTCTACACCTTC
CDR3aa: CASSESGTGLYTF
d_gene: NA
v_gene: TRBV10-1
j_gene: TRBJ1-2
abundance: NA

CDR3nt: TGCGCCAGCCGGACAGGGCCCGGAAACACCATATATTTT
CDR3aa: CASRTGPGNTIYF
d_gene: TRBD1
v_gene: TRBV5-1
j_gene: TRBJ1-3
abundance: NA

CDR3nt: TGTGCCAGCAGTCCCCGGGACAGGGTCGCTGGAAACACCATATATTTT
CDR3aa: CASSPRDRVAGNTIYF
d_gene: TRBD1
v_gene: TRBV6-6
j_gene: TRBJ1-3
abundance: NA

CDR3nt: TGTGCCAGCAGCCTACTAGCGGGAGGTACCTACGAGCAGTACTTC
CDR3aa: CASSLLAGGTYEQYF
d_gene: TRBD2
v_gene: TRBV9
j_gene: TRBJ2-7
abundance: NA

CDR3nt: TGTGCCAGCAGCGTGACAGGGTACAGTGCAGATACGCAGTATTTT
CDR3aa: CASSVTGYSADTQYF
d_gene: TRBD1
v_gene: TRBV11-2
j_gene: TRBJ2-3
abundance: once

CDR3nt: TGTGCCAGCAGCCTTGGACAGGGTTTTTCACCCCTCCACTTT
CDR3aa: CASSLGQGFSPLHF
d_gene: TRBD1
v_gene: TRBV3-1/TRBV3-2
j_gene: TRBJ1-6
abundance: NA

CDR3nt: TGTGCCACCAGTGACACCGACAGGAACACCGGGGAGCTGTTTTTT
CDR3aa: CATSDTDRNTGELFF
d_gene: NA
v_gene: TRBV24-1
j_gene: TRBJ2-2
abundance: NA

CDR3nt: TGTGCCAGCAGTTTAAGCCGCCGGACAGGGGGCGCCGGGAATGAGCAGTTCTTC
CDR3aa: CASSLSRRTGGAGNEQFF
d_gene: TRBD1
v_gene: TRBV27
j_gene: TRBJ2-1
abundance: NA

CDR3nt: TGTGCCAGCAGCCAAGTTCTAGCGGGAGGTTACGAGCAGTACTTC
CDR3aa: CASSQVLAGGYEQYF
d_gene: TRBD2
v_gene: TRBV3-1/TRBV3-2
j_gene: TRBJ2-7
abundance: NA

CDR3nt: TGCGCCAGCAGCTCCCTACAGGGGGCGTTGATGAACACTGAAGCTTTCTTT
CDR3aa: CASSSLQGALMNTEAFF
d_gene: TRBD1
v_gene: TRBV5-1
j_gene: TRBJ1-1
abundance: NA

CDR3nt: TGTGCCAGCAGCTTAGTATCGAGCGGTTCATACGAGCAGTACTTC
CDR3aa: CASSLVSSGSYEQYF
d_gene: NA
v_gene: TRBV7-9
j_gene: TRBJ2-7
abundance: once

CDR3nt: TGTGCCAGCAGCCCTTACCCGGGGACTAGGTCTGGAAACACCATATATTTT
CDR3aa: CASSPYPGTRSGNTIYF
d_gene: NA
v_gene: TRBV11-3
j_gene: TRBJ1-3
abundance: NA

CDR3nt: TGTGCCAGCAGCCAAGACTTAGGGAGGGTGAACACTGAAGCTTTCTTT
CDR3aa: CASSQDLGRVNTEAFF
d_gene: NA
v_gene: TRBV3-1/TRBV3-2
j_gene: TRBJ1-1
abundance: NA

CDR3nt: TGTGCCAGCAGGTCAGGGGCCAACGTCCTGACTTTC
CDR3aa: CASRSGANVLTF
d_gene: NA
v_gene: TRBV2
j_gene: TRBJ2-6
abundance: NA

CDR3nt: TGTGCTAGTGGTCCCCCGGCAGGGCAGTTCGGCACTGAAGCTTTCTTT
CDR3aa: CASGPPAGQFGTEAFF
d_gene: NA
v_gene: TRBV12-5
j_gene: TRBJ1-1
abundance: NA

CDR3nt: TGTGCCACCAGTGTGGGGGGGGTTCAAGAGACCCAGTACTTC
CDR3aa: CATSVGGVQETQYF
d_gene: TRBD2
v_gene: TRBV24-1
j_gene: TRBJ2-5
abundance: NA

CDR3nt: TGTGCCAGCAGTAAGGGACAAAGCTACGAGCAGTACTTC
CDR3aa: CASSKGQSYEQYF
d_gene: NA
v_gene: TRBV6-5
j_gene: TRBJ2-7
abundance: NA